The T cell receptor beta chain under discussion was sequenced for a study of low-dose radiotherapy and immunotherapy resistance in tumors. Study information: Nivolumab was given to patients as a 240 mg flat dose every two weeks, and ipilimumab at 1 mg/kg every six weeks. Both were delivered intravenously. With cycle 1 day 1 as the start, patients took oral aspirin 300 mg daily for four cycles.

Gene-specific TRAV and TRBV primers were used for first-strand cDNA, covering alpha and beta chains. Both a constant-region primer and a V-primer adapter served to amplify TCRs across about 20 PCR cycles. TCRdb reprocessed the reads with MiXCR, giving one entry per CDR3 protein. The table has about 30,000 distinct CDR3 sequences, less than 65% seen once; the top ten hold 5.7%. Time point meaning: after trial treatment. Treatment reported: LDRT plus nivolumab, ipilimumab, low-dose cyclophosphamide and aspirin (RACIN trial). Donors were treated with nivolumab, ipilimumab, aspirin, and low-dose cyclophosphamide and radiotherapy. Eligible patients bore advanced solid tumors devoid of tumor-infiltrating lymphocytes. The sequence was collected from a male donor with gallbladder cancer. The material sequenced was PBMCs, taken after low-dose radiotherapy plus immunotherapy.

CDR3 nucleotides: TGTGCCAGCAGTCAAGGGGGTAGGGATGAAAAACTGTTTTTT. It encodes CASSQGGRDEKLFF. The gene calls are TRBV28 and TRBJ1-4; a possible D gene is TRBD1 (6 bases). This CDR3 is built from 14 residues. The germline V gene encodes CDR1 MDHEN and CDR2 SYDVKM. V was cut by 5 bases and J by 6 bases, with 13 bases left in between.